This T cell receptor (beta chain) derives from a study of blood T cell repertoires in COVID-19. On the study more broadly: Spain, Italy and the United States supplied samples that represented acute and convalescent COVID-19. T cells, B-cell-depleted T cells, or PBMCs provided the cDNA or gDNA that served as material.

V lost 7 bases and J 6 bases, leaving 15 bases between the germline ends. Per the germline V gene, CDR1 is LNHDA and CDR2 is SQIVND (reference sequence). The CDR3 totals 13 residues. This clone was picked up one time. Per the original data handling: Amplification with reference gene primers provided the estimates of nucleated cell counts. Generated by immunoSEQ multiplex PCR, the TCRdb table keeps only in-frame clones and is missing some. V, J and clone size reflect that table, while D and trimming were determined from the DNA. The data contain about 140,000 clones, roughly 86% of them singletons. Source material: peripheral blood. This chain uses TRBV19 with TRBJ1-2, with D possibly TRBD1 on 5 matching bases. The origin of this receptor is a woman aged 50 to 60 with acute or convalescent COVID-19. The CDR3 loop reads CASTLGAGDGYTF. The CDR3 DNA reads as TGTGCCAGTACCCTCGGAGCGGGGGATGGCTACACCTTC.